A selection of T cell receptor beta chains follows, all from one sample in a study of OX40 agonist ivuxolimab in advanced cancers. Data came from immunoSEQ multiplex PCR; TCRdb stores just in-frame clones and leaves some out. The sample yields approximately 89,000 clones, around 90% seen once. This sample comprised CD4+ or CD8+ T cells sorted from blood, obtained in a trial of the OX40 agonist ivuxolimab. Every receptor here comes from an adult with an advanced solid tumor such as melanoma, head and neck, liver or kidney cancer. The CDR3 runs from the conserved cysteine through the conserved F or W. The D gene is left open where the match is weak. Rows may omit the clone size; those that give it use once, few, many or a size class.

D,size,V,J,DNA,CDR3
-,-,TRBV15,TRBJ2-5,TGTGCCACCAGCAGGACTGGGGAGACCCAGTACTTC,CATSRTGETQYF
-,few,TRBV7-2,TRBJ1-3,TGTGCCAGCATCGAGGGGGGGGCTGGAAACACCATATATTTT,CASIEGGAGNTIYF
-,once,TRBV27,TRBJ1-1,TGTGCCAGCAGTCCGATAGGGGGGTACACTGAAGCTTTCTTT,CASSPIGGYTEAFF
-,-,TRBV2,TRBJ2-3,TGTGCCAGCATGCCGGGTCTTTCCACAGATACGCAGTATTTT,CASMPGLSTDTQYF
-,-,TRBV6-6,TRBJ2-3,TGTGCCAGCAGTTACGCTGGGGCGCAGTATTTT,CASSYAGAQYF
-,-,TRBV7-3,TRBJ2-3,TGTGCCAGCAGCCCCGCTGGGGGAATAAGGGATACGCAGTATTTT,CASSPAGGIRDTQYF
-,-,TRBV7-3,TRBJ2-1,TGTGCCAGCAGCCGACAGGTGGACAATGAGCAGTTCTTC,CASSRQVDNEQFF
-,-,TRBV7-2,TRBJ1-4,TGTGCCAGCAGCCGGGGTGGGGGACCTAATGAAAAACTGTTTTTT,CASSRGGGPNEKLFF
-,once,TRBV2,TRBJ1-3,TGTGCCCTAGGAGCTGATGATGGAAACACCATATATTTT,CALGADDGNTIYF
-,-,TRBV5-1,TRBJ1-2,TGCGCCAGCAGCGAGGGACAAACGTCTGGCTACACCTTC,CASSEGQTSGYTF
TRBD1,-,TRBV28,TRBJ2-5,TGTGCCAGCAGCCCCAGGACAGGGGCACAGACCCAGTACTTC,CASSPRTGAQTQYF
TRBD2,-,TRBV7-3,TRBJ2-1,TGTGCCAGCAGCTTTCTAGCGGGAGTGTCCTACAATGAGCAGTTCTTC,CASSFLAGVSYNEQFF
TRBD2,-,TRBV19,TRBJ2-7,TGTGCCAGTAGTCCTCCCAGGACTAGCGGATACGAGCAGTACTTC,CASSPPRTSGYEQYF
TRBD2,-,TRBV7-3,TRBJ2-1,TGTGCCAGCAGTCCAGCGGGAGCCGGCAATGAGCAGTTCTTC,CASSPAGAGNEQFF
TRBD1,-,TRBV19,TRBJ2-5,TGTGCCAGTAGTATAGGAGGACAGGGTTCGGAGACCCAGTACTTC,CASSIGGQGSETQYF
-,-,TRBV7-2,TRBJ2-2,TGTGCCAGCAGTGTACTAGTTCCCACCGGGGAGCTGTTTTTT,CASSVLVPTGELFF
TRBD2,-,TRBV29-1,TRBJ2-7,TGCAGCGTTGGATCCAGCGGGAGTAACGAGCAGTACTTC,CSVGSSGSNEQYF
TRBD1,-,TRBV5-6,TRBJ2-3,TGTGCCAGCAGCAGATCTCACCACAAGCACAGGGGGACGCAGTATTTT,CASSRSHHKHRGTQYF
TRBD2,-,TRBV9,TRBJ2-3,TGTGCCAGCAGCCCTCAAGCGGGAGGAGGCACAGATACGCAGTATTTT,CASSPQAGGGTDTQYF